This T cell receptor beta chain stems from a study of T cells after yellow fever vaccination. Researchers made TCR cDNA using 5'RACE template switching, and this step added a universal primer site and UMIs. TCRdb redid the calling of the 5' RACE reads with MiXCR, one entry per CDR3 protein. The sample holds about 550,000 distinct CDR3 sequences, around 21% seen once. V was pared by 5 bases and J by 4 bases, with 11 bases of the junction left unmatched. Germline loops: CDR1 SGHAT, CDR2 FQNNGV. CDR3 length equals 19 residues. With regard to this clonotype: The antigen remains unidentified.

Study-level points and caveats: Booster samples showed a return of most primary-vaccination clones (around 96% CD4, around 85% CD8). Bulk-population clonotypes that are abundant could appear as contaminants in FACS-sorted repertoires.

Sequences were derived from PBMCs, sampled 15 days after the yellow fever booster vaccination. The origin of this receptor is a man under 40 who received the YFV17D yellow fever vaccine. This chain joins TRBV11-2 and TRBJ2-2; 15 nucleotides agree with TRBD2. The CDR3 nucleotides read TGTGCCAGCAGCACCCGGACTAGCGGGAGGGCCGGGGTCACCGGGGAGCTGTTTTTT. This codes for CASSTRTSGRAGVTGELFF. Using reference TRBV11-2 and TRBJ2-2 for the parts outside the CDR3, the full variable domain is EAGVAQSPRYKIIEKRQSVAFWCNPISGHATLYWYQQILGQGPKLLIQFQNNGVVDDSQLPKDRFSAERLKGVDSTLKIQPAKLEDSAVYLCASSTRTSGRAGVTGELFFGEGSRLTVL.